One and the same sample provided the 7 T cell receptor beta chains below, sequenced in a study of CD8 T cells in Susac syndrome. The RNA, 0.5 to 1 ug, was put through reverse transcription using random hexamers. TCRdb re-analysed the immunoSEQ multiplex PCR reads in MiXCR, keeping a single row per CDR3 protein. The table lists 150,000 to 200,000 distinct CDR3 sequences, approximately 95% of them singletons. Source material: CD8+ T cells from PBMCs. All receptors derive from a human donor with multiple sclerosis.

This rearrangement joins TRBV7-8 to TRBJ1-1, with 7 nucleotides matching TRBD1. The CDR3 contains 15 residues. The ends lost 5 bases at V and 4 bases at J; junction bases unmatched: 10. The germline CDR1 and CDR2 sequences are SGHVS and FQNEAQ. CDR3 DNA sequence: TGTGCCAGCAGCAGTGTAGGGGGCCAGGTCACTGAAGCTTTCTTT. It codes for CASSSVGGQVTEAFF.

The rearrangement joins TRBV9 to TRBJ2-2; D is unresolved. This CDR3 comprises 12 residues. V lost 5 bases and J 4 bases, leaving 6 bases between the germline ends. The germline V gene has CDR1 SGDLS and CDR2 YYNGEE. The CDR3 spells CASRGSTGELFF. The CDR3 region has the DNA TGTGCCAGCAGGGGGTCCACCGGGGAGCTGTTTTTT.

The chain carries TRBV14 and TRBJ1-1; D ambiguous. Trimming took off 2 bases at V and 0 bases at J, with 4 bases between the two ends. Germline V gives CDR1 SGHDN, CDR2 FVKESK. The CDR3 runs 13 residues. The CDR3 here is CASSQSLNTEAFF. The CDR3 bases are TGTGCCAGCAGCCAATCGTTGAACACTGAAGCTTTCTTT.

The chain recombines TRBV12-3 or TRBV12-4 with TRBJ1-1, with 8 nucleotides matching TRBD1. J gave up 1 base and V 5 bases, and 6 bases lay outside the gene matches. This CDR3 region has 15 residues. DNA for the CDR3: TGTGCCAGCAGTATGCCCGGGACAGGGAACACTGAAGCTTTCTTT. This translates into CASSMPGTGNTEAFF.

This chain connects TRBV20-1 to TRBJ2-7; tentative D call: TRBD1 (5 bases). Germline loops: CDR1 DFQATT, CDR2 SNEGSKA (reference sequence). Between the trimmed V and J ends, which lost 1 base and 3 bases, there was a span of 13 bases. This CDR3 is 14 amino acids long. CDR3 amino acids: CSARVHGQIYEQYF. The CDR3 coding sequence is TGCAGTGCTAGAGTACACGGACAAATCTACGAGCAGTACTTC.

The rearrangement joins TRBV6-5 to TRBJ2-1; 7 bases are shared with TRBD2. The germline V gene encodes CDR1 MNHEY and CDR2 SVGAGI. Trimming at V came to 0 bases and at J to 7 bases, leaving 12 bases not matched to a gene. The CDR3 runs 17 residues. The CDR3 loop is CASSYSLAAGSWNEQFF. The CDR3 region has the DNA TGTGCCAGCAGTTACTCGCTCGCAGCGGGATCTTGGAATGAGCAGTTCTTC.

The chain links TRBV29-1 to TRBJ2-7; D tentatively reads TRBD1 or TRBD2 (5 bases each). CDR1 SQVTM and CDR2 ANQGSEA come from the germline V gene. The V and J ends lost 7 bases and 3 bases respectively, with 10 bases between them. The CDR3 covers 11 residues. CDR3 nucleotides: TGCAGCGCGGGACGGAGCTACGAGCAGTACTTC. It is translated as CSAGRSYEQYF.